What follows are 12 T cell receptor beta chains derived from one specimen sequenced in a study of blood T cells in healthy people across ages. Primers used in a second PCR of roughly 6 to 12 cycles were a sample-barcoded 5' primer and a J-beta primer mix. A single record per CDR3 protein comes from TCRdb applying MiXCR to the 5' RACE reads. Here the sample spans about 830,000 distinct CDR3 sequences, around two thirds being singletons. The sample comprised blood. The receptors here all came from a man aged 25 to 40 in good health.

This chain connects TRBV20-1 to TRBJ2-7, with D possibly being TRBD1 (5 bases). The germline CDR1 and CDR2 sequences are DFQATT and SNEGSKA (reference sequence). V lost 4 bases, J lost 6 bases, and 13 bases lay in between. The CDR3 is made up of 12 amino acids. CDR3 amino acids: CSANRDSREQYF. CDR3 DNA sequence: TGCAGTGCTAACCGCGACAGCCGCGAGCAGTACTTC.

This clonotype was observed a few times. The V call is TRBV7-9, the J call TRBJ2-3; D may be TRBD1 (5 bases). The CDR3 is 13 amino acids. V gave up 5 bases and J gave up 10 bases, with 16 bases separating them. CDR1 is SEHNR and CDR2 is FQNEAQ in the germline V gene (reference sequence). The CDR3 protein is CASSPRQKGAQYF. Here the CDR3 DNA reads TGTGCCAGCAGCCCCAGACAGAAGGGCGCGCAGTATTTT.

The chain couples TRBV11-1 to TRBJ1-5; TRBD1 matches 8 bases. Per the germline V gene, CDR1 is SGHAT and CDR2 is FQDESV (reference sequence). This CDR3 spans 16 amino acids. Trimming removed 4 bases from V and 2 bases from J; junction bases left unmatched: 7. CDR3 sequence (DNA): TGTGCCAGCAGCTCCAACGGACAGGGCGGCAATCAGCCCCAGCATTTT. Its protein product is CASSSNGQGGNQPQHF.

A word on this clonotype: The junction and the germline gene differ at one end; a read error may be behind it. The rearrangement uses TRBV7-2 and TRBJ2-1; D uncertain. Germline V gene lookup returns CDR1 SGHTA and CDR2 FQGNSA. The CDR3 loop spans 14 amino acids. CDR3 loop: CASSLFGVPNERFF. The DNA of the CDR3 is TGTGCCAGCAGCTTATTTGGGGTCCCCAATGAGCGGTTCTTC.

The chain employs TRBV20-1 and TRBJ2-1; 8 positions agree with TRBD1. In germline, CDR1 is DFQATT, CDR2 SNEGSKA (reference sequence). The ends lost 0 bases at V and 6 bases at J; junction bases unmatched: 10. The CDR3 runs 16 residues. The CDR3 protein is CSARDLLTGVGNEQFF. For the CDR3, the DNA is TGCAGTGCTAGAGACCTCCTGACAGGGGTCGGCAATGAGCAGTTCTTC.

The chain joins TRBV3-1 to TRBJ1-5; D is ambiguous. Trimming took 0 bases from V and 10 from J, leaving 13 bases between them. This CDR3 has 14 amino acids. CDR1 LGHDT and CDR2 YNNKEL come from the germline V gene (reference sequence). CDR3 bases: TGTGCCAGCAGCCAAGATGTTGTGAGGGAACCCCAGCATTTT. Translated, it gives CASSQDVVREPQHF.

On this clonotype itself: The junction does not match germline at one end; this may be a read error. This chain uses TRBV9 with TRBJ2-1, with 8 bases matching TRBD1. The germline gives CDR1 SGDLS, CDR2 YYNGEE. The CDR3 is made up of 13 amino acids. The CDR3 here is CACSAGGRDEQFF. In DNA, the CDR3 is TGTGCCTGCAGCGCAGGGGGCAGGGATGAGCAGTTCTTC.

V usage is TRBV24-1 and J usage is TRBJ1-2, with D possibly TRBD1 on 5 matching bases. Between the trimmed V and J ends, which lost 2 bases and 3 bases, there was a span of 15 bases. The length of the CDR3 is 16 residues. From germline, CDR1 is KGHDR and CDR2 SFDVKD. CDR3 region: CATSDSPPGTDYGYTF. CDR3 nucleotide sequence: TGTGCCACCAGTGATTCACCTCCGGGGACTGACTATGGCTACACCTTC.

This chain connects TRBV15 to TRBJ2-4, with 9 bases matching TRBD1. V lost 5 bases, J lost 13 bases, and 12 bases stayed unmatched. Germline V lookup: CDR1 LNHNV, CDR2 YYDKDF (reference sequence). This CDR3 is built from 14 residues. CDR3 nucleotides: TGTGCCACCAGCGCCGGGACAGGGCGAGGAGAGCAGTACTTC. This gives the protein CATSAGTGRGEQYF.

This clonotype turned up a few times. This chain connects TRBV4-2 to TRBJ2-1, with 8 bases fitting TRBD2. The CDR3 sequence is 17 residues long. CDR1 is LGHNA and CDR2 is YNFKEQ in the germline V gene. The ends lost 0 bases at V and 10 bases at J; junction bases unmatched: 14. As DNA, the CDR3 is TGTGCCAGCAGCCAAGACCCGACTACGGGGGGGTCGAGGGAGCAGTTCTTC. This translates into CASSQDPTTGGSREQFF.

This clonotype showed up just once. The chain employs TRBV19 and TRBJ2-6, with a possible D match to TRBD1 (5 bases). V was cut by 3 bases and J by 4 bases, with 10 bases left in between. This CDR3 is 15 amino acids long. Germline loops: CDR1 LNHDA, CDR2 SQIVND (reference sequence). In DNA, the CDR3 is TGTGCCAGTAGTATTCAGGGAACCGGGGCCAACGTCCTGACTTTC. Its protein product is CASSIQGTGANVLTF.

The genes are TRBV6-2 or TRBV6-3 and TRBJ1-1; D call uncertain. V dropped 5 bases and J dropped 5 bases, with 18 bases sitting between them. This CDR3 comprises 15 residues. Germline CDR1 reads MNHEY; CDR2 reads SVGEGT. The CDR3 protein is CASSPATTMGTEAFF. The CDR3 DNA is TGTGCCAGCAGTCCCGCGACCACGATGGGGACTGAAGCTTTCTTT.